The rows below give T cell receptor beta chains drawn from one sample of a study of tissue T cells after allogeneic stem cell transplantation. Assay: immunoSEQ multiplex PCR; the TCRdb copy retains only in-frame clones and omits some. This repertoire shows fewer than 30,000 clones, around 86% found once; its top ten account for about 3.5%. The source material was blood, sampled before transplantation. Every receptor here comes from a woman aged 18 to 55 who later had graft-versus-host disease after an allogeneic stem cell transplant. Both conserved end residues are trimmed from each CDR3. A D gene is named only where the DNA matches it firmly.

d_call	v_call	j_call	cdr3_aa
TRBD1	TRBV3-1/TRBV3-2	TRBJ2-4	ASSQEEGTENIQY
-	TRBV24-1	TRBJ2-2	ATSANRESGELF
TRBD2	TRBV5-1	TRBJ2-1	ATSFGGSYNEQF
-	TRBV5-1	TRBJ2-7	ASSLLGDEQY
-	TRBV28	TRBJ1-1	ASSPVRGGTEAF
-	TRBV21-1	TRBJ2-7	ASSTGLASYEQY
TRBD2	TRBV5-1	TRBJ2-1	ASSYASGGYNEQF
-	TRBV5-6	TRBJ1-2	ASSLPGGGGYT
TRBD2	TRBV4-3	TRBJ2-1	ASSQDTSGGYNEQF
-	TRBV19	TRBJ1-5	ASSIIAQINQPQH
-	TRBV2	TRBJ2-2	ASRKDTNTGELF
-	TRBV5-1	TRBJ1-1	ASSLGWDLNTEAF
-	TRBV7-3	TRBJ2-7	ASSPGTDSYEQY
TRBD2	TRBV7-3	TRBJ2-3	ASSLRAGASTDTQY
TRBD1	TRBV6-1	TRBJ2-1	ASSEQGDYNEQF
-	TRBV18	TRBJ1-5	ASSRAQPQH
-	TRBV6-6	TRBJ2-7	ASSTTGTTYEQY
-	TRBV27	TRBJ2-7	ASSHSRRDGVLEQY
-	TRBV3-1/TRBV3-2	TRBJ1-5	ASSQDGPGQPQH
TRBD1	TRBV27	TRBJ2-7	ASSLSPGTGTYEQY
-	TRBV6-1	TRBJ2-5	ASSERFSGVGRETQY
-	TRBV27	TRBJ2-7	ASSFKWGSYEQY
TRBD1	TRBV4-3	TRBJ1-5	ASSYGTGNQPQH
TRBD1	TRBV4-1	TRBJ1-2	ASSQDGTGGSYGYT